This is a list of T cell receptor beta chains from one sample in a study of CD8+ T cells in alopecia areata. The assay was immunoSEQ multiplex PCR, and TCRdb's table has in-frame clones only and misses some. The table has under 30,000 clones, 50% to 55% seen once. The source material was NKG2D-high CD8+ T cells sorted from blood. Receptors originate from a human donor with alopecia areata. The CDR3 runs from the conserved cysteine through the conserved F or W. Fields, in order: J gene, V gene, CDR3 protein.

>TRBJ2-1|TRBV6-6
CASSYPGHEQFF
>TRBJ2-1|TRBV29-1
CSVDEGNEQFF
>TRBJ2-7|TRBV27
CATGAYEQYF
>TRBJ1-1|TRBV27
CASSLSSVSEAFF
>TRBJ2-7|TRBV18
CASSPRQFHEQYF
>TRBJ2-7|TRBV23-1
CASSSDRGDSYEQYF
>TRBJ1-1|TRBV7-7
CASSLENQNTEAFF
>TRBJ2-5|TRBV5-5
CASSGTDQETQYF
>TRBJ2-1|TRBV7-6
CASSKDRGNEQFF
>TRBJ1-2|TRBV7-9
CASSLSVVAAEGPDGYTF
>TRBJ2-1|TRBV4-1
CASSPTWGGYNEQFF